What follows is one T cell receptor beta chain and its context. Germline values: CDR1 SEHNR, CDR2 FQNEAQ (reference sequence). The CDR3 loop spans 20 amino acids. The trim removed 5 bases at V and 1 base at J, leaving 16 bases unmatched. Samples came from axillary lymph nodes draining the breast cancer. The data were taken from a study of breast tumors, draining lymph nodes, adjacent tissues. From the multiplex PCR reads, TCRdb called clonotypes with MiXCR, one entry per CDR3 protein. Of about 200,000 distinct CDR3 sequences listed, 30% to 35% are singletons. Sequencing was performed on axillary lymph node tissue. The TCR was taken from a female donor with breast cancer. Some clones in this sample may be carry-over from other donors' samples. The chain joins TRBV7-9 to TRBJ2-1; 11 positions agree with TRBD2. CDR3 sequence (DNA): TGTGCCAGCAGCATGCTAGCGGGGGGTCTCCAGTCCTTATCCTACAATGAGCAGTTCTTC. Its protein product is CASSMLAGGLQSLSYNEQFF.